The subject of this entry is one TCR beta chain. Use of 60 Vbeta and 13 Jbeta primers characterized the PCR. Libraries were prepared by immunoSEQ multiplex PCR; TCRdb keeps only in-frame clonotypes and omits some of them. The sample lists more than 150,000 clones, about 81% occurring once. These data come from a study of cytomegalovirus exposure and HLA in healthy donors. Germline V gene data show CDR1 as SGHNT and CDR2 as YYREEE (reference sequence). This CDR3 spans 15 amino acids. After removal of 5 bases from V and 0 bases from J, the junction contained 4 bases not matched to a gene. The sample comprised PBMCs. The sequence was obtained from a woman in her twenties or thirties in good health and CMV-seronegative. The chain couples TRBV5-4 to TRBJ2-2; 7 bases agree with TRBD1. The CDR3 is CASRGTAANTGELFF. The CDR3, as DNA: TGTGCCAGCAGAGGGACAGCAGCGAACACCGGGGAGCTGTTTTTT.